This TCR beta chain was identified during a study of early T cells in non-severe SARS-CoV-2 infection. The CDR3 totals 16 residues. V lost 4 bases to trimming and J lost 0 bases, with 13 bases between them. CDR1 is SGHTA, CDR2 FQGNSA, per germline. MiXCR, run by TCRdb on the 5' RACE reads, gives a single entry per CDR3 protein. This table has more than 65,000 distinct CDR3 sequences, roughly 4.5% appearing once. This clonotype was counted at least ten times. V usage is TRBV7-2 and J usage is TRBJ1-3, with a weak D call TRBD1 (5 bases). The clonotype was recovered from an adult who was a healthcare worker with PCR-confirmed SARS-CoV-2 infection or an uninfected control (not recorded which). The donor label of this sample is uncertain. Sample: whole blood, taken at baseline. The CDR3 DNA follows: TGTGCCAGCAGCTGGGGGACTCCGAGCTCTGGAAACACCATATATTTT. Protein product: CASSWGTPSSGNTIYF. Full variable domain (rest looked up from reference TRBV7-2 and TRBJ1-3): GAGVSQSPSNKVTEKGKDVELRCDPISGHTALYWYRQSLGQGLEFLIYFQGNSAPDKSGLPSDRFSAERTGGSVSTLTIQRTQQEDSAVYLCASSWGTPSSGNTIYFGEGSWLTVV.